This T cell receptor beta chain was sequenced during a study of shared clonotypes between healthy human individuals. Study summary: Per donor, three plates held CD4 naive cells, three held CD4 memory, two held CD8 naive and one held CD8 memory. Study-level results: In a handful of donors, around 5% of naive CD4 clonotypes appeared in common. Larger estimated richness was generally recorded for naive subsets relative to memory subsets.

Naive CD8 cells lacked CD45RO and underwent positive selection for CCR7, leaving out terminally differentiated effector memory CD45RA+ cells. Replicate PCRs run on sorted subsets employed 200 ng DNA, tens of thousands of T cell genomes. TCRdb keeps only in-frame clones here, not all; method: immunoSEQ multiplex PCR. Among about 2.1 million clones listed, around 93% were seen once. Trimming removed 3 bases at V and 2 bases at J, with 11 bases between. The germline V gene has CDR1 SGDLS and CDR2 YYNGEE. There are 14 residues in the CDR3. For this clone: The antigen remains undetermined.

This chain links TRBV9 with TRBJ1-2; no clear D. The receptor was isolated from a man between 18 and 35 years old in good health. Some clones in this sample may be carry-over from other donors' samples. Sequencing used naive CD8+ T cells from PBMCs. For the CDR3, the DNA is TGTGCCAGCAGCGCAGGACGTTCCAACTATGGCTACACCTTC. Protein sequence: CASSAGRSNYGYTF.